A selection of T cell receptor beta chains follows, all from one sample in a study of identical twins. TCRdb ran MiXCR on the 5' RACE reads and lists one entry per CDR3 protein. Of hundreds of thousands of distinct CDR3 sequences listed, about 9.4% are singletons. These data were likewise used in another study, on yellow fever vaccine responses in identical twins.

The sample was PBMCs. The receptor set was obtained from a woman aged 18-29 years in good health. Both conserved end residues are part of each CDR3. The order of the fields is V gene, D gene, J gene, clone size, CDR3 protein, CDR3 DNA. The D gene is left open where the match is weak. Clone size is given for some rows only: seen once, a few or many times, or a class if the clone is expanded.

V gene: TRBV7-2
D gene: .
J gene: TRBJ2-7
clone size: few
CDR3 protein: CASSSGQSTYEQYF
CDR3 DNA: TGTGCCAGCAGCTCTGGACAGTCCACCTACGAGCAGTACTTC

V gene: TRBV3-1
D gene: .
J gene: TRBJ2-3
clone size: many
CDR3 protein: CASSQDTDTQYF
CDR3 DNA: TGTGCCAGCAGCCAGGACACAGATACGCAGTATTTT

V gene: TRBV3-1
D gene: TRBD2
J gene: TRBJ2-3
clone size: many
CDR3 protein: CASSHVRTSIADTQYF
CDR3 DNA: TGTGCCAGCAGCCACGTAAGGACTAGTATTGCAGATACGCAGTATTTT

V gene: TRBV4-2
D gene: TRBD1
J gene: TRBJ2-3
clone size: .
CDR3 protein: CASSQDGGTGDTQYF
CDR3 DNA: TGTGCCAGCAGCCAAGATGGGGGGACAGGAGATACGCAGTATTTT

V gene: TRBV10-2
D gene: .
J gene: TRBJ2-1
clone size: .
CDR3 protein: CASTDPVYNEQFF
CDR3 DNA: TGCGCCAGCACCGACCCAGTTTACAATGAGCAGTTCTTC

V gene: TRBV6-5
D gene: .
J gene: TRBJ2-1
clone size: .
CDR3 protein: CASSYSFGAYNEQFF
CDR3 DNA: TGTGCCAGCAGTTACTCGTTTGGGGCCTACAATGAGCAGTTCTTC

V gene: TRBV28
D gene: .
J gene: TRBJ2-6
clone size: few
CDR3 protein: CASRTVWGGANVLTF
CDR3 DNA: TGTGCCAGCAGAACGGTGTGGGGTGGGGCCAACGTCCTGACTTTC

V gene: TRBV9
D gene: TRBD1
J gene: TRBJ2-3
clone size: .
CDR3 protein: CASSVGQGTDTQYF
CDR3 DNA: TGTGCCAGCAGCGTCGGACAGGGCACAGATACGCAGTATTTT

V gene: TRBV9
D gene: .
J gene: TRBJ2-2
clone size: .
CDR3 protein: CASTARPNTGELFF
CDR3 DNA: TGTGCCAGCACGGCTCGACCGAACACCGGGGAGCTGTTTTTT

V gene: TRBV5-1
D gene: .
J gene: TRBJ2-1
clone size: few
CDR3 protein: CASSLVGLGSNEQFF
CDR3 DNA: TGCGCCAGCAGCTTGGTTGGTCTAGGGTCGAATGAGCAGTTCTTC

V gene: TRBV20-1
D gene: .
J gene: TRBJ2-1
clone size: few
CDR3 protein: CSARGEASYNEQFF
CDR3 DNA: TGCAGTGCTAGAGGTGAGGCCTCCTACAATGAGCAGTTCTTC

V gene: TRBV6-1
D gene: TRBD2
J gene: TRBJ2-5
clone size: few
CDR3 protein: CASRLAGDSGTQYF
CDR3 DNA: TGTGCCAGCCGGCTAGCGGGGGACTCGGGGACCCAGTACTTC

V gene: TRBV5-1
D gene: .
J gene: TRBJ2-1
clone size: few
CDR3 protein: CASSFVGAYNEQFF
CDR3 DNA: TGCGCCAGCAGCTTCGTCGGGGCCTATAATGAGCAGTTCTTC

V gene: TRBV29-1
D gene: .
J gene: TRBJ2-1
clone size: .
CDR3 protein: CSVGPSSYNEQFF
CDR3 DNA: TGCAGCGTTGGTCCCAGCTCCTACAATGAGCAGTTCTTC

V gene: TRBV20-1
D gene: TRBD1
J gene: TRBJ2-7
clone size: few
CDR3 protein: CSARTGQGAFYEQYF
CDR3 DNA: TGCAGTGCTAGGACGGGACAGGGGGCGTTCTACGAGCAGTACTTC

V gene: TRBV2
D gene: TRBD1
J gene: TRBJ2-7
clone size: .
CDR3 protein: CASSEGDRGNYEQYF
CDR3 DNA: TGTGCCAGCAGTGAAGGCGACAGGGGGAACTACGAGCAGTACTTC

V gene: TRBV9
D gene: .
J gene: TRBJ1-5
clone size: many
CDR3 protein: CASSVGQGNQPQHF
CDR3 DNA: TGTGCCAGCAGCGTAGGTCAGGGCAATCAGCCCCAGCATTTT

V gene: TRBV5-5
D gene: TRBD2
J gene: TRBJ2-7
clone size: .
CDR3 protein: CASSSLGTSGSGFSQYF
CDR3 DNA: TGTGCCAGCAGCTCCTTGGGGACTAGCGGGAGCGGATTTAGTCAGTACTTC

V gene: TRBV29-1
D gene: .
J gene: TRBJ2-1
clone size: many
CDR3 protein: CSVVGGREAEQFF
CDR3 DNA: TGCAGCGTTGTAGGAGGCAGGGAGGCTGAGCAGTTCTTC

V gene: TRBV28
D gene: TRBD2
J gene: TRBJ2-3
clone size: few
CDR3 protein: CASRPSGGAADTQYF
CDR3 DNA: TGTGCCAGCAGACCTAGCGGGGGGGCTGCAGATACGCAGTATTTT

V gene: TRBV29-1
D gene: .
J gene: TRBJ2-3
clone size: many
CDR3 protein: CSVRTYTDTQYF
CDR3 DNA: TGCAGCGTTCGCACCTACACAGATACGCAGTATTTT

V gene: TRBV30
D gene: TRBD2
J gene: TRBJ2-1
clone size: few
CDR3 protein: CAWNLGGSANEQFF
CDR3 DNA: TGTGCCTGGAACTTGGGCGGGAGTGCCAATGAGCAGTTCTTC

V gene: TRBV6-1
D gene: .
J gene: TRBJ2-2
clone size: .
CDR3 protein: CASSVGFPGELFF
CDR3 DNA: TGTGCCAGCAGTGTTGGGTTTCCCGGGGAGCTGTTTTTT

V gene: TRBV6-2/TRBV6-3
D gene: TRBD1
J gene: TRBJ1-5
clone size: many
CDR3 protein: CASSYGTGGHQPQHF
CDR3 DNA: TGTGCCAGCAGTTACGGGACAGGGGGCCATCAGCCCCAGCATTTT

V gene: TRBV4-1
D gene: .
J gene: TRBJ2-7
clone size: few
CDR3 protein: CASSQDIQDSYEQYF
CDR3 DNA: TGCGCCAGCAGCCAAGATATACAGGACTCCTACGAGCAGTACTTC

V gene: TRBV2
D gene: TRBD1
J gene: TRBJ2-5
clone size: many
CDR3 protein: CASTQDRGGETQYF
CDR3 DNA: TGTGCCAGCACTCAAGACAGGGGTGGAGAGACCCAGTACTTC

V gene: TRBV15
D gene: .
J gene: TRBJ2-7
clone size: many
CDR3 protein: CATSRVDGSRKYEQYF
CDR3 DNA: TGTGCCACCAGCAGAGTAGACGGGAGTCGCAAATACGAGCAGTACTTC

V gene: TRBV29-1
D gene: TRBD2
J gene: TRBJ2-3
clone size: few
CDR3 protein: CSVVGLAVTSTDTQYF
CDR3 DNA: TGCAGCGTTGTAGGACTAGCAGTGACTAGCACAGATACGCAGTATTTT

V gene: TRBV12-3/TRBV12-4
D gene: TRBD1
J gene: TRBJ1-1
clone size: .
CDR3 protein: CASSLWATGGTEAFF
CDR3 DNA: TGTGCCAGCAGTTTGTGGGCTACAGGGGGCACTGAAGCTTTCTTT

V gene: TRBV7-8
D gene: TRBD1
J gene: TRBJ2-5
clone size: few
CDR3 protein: CASRPDRDREYQETQYF
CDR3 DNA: TGTGCCAGCAGACCAGACCGGGACAGGGAGTACCAAGAGACCCAGTACTTC

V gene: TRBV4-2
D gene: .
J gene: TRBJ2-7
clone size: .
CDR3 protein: CASSQTLGRRDRSYEQYF
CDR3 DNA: TGTGCCAGCAGCCAGACACTGGGGAGGCGGGATAGGTCCTACGAGCAGTACTTC

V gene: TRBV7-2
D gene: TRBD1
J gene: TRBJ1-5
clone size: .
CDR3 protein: CASSLGRGHQPQHF
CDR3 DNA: TGTGCCAGCAGCTTAGGGAGGGGGCATCAGCCCCAGCATTTT

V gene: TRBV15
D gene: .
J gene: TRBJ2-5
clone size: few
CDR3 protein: CATSRLGSGETQYF
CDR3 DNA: TGTGCCACCAGCAGATTAGGCAGCGGAGAGACCCAGTACTTC

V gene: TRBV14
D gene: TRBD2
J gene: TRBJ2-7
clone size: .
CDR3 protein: CASSSMTSPDEQYF
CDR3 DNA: TGTGCCAGCAGCTCAATGACTAGCCCCGACGAGCAGTACTTC

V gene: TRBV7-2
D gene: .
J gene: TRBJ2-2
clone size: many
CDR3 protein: CASSLYPSGELFF
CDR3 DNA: TGTGCCAGCAGCTTATACCCCTCCGGCGAGCTGTTTTTT

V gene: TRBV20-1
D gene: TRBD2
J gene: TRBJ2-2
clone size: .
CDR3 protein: CSARSSLAGGNTGELFF
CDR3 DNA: TGCAGTGCTAGATCCTCTCTAGCGGGAGGGAACACCGGGGAGCTGTTTTTT

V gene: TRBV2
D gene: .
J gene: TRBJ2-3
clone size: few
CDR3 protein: CASSERRGPTDTQYF
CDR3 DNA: TGTGCCAGCAGTGAACGGCGGGGGCCCACAGATACGCAGTATTTT

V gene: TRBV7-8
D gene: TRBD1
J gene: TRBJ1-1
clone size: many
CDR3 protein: CASRPTGVATEAFF
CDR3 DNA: TGTGCCAGCAGACCGACAGGGGTCGCCACTGAAGCTTTCTTT

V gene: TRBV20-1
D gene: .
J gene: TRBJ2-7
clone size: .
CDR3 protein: CSASSIRTVHYEQYF
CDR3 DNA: TGCAGTGCTAGCTCCATTCGGACAGTTCACTACGAGCAGTACTTC

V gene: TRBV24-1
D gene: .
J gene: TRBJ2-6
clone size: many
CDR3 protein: CATGASGANVLTF
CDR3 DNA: TGTGCCACGGGCGCCTCTGGGGCCAACGTCCTGACTTTC

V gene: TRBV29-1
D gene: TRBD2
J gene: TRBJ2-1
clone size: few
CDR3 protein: CSVEVARLAENNEQFF
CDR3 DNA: TGCAGCGTTGAAGTTGCCCGACTAGCGGAAAACAATGAGCAGTTCTTC

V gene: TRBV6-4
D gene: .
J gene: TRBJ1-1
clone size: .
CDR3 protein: CASSQGAMGFTEAFF
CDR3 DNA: TGTGCCAGCAGCCAAGGAGCGATGGGTTTCACTGAAGCTTTCTTT

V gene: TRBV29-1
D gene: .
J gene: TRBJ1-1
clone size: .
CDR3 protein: CSVEEGKNTEAFF
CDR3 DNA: TGCAGCGTTGAGGAGGGGAAGAACACTGAAGCTTTCTTT

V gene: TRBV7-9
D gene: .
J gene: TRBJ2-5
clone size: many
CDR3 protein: CASSLQGPQYF
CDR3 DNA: TGTGCCAGCAGCTTACAGGGGCCCCAGTACTTC

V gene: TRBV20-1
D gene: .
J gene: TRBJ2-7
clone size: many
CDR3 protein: CSASTQGHEQYF
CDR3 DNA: TGCAGTGCTAGTACCCAGGGCCACGAGCAGTACTTC

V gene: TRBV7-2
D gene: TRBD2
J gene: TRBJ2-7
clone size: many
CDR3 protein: CASSLSVAGVQAYEQYF
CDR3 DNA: TGTGCCAGCAGCTTAAGCGTAGCGGGGGTCCAAGCCTACGAGCAGTACTTC

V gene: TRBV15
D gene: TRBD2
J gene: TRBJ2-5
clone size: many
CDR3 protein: CATSRDGSGLAGGLYQETQYF
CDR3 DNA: TGTGCCACCAGCAGAGATGGGTCGGGACTAGCGGGGGGTTTGTACCAAGAGACCCAGTACTTC

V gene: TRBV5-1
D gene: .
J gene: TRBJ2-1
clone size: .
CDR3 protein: CASSFGELGGNNEQFF
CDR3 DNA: TGCGCCAGCAGCTTTGGGGAACTGGGGGGAAACAATGAGCAGTTCTTC

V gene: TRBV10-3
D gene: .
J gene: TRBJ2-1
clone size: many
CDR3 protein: CAISDYGSYNEQFF
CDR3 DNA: TGTGCCATCAGTGATTACGGCTCCTACAATGAGCAGTTCTTC

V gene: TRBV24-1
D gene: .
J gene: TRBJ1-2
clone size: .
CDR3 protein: CATSDTWTDYGYTF
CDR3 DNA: TGTGCCACCAGTGACACTTGGACGGACTATGGCTACACCTTC

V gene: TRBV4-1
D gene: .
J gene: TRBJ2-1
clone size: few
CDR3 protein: CASSQEGRGGRNEQFF
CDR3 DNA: TGCGCCAGCAGCCAAGAGGGCAGGGGAGGGAGAAATGAGCAGTTCTTC

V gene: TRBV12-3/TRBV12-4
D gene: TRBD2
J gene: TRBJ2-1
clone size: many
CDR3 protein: CASSRRLAGDGEQFF
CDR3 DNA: TGTGCCAGCAGTCGCAGACTAGCGGGAGACGGTGAGCAGTTCTTC

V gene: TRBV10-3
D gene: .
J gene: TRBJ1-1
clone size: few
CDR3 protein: CAISEKGSSTEAFF
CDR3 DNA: TGTGCCATCAGTGAGAAGGGTTCAAGCACTGAAGCTTTCTTT

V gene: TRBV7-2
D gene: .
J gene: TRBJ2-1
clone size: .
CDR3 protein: CASSPQGGTSYNEQFF
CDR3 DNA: TGTGCCAGCAGCCCGCAAGGGGGGACCTCCTACAATGAGCAGTTCTTC